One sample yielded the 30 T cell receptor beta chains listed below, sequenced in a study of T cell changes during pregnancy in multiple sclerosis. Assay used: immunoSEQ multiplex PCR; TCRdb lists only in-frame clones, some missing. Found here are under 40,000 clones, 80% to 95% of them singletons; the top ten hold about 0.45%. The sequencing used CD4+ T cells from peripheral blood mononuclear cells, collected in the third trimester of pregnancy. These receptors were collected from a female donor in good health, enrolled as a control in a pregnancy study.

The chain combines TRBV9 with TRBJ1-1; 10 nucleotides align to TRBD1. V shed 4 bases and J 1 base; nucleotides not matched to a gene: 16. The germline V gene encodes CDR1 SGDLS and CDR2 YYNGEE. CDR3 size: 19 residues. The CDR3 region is CASSPRRTGGFHANTEAFF. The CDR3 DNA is TGTGCCAGCAGCCCCCGGAGGACAGGGGGGTTTCATGCGAACACTGAAGCTTTCTTT.

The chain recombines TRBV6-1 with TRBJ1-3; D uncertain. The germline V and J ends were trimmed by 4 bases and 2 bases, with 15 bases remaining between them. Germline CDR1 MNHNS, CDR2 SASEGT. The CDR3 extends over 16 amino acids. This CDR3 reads CASSAREGGTGNTIYF. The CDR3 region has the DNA TGTGCCAGCAGTGCGAGGGAGGGAGGGACTGGAAACACCATATATTTT.

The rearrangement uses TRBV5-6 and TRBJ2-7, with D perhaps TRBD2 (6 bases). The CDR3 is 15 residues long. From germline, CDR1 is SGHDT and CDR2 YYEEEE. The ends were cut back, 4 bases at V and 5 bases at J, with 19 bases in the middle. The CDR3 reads CASSMRGSYRNEQYF. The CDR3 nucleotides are TGTGCCAGCAGCATGCGGGGAAGTTACCGAAACGAGCAGTACTTC.

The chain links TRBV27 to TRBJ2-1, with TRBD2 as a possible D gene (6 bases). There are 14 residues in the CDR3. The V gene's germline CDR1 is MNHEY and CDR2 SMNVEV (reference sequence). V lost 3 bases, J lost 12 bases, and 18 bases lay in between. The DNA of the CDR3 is TGTGCCAGCAGTTTGTTAGGGGATTCAGCGGGGCAGTTCTTC. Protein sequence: CASSLLGDSAGQFF.

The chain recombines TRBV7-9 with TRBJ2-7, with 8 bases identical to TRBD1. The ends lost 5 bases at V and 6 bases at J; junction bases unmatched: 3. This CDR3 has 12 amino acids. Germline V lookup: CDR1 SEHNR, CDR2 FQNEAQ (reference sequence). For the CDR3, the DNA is TGTGCCAGCAGCCTCCAGGGGGCCGAGCAGTACTTC. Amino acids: CASSLQGAEQYF.

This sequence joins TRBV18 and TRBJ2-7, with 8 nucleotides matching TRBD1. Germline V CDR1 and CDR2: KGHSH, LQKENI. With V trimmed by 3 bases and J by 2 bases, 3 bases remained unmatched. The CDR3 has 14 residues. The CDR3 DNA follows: TGTGCCAGCTCACCTGGACAGGGTACCTACGAGCAGTACTTC. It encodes CASSPGQGTYEQYF. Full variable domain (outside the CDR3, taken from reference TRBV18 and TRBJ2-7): NAGVMQNPRHLVRRRGQEARLRCSPMKGHSHVYWYRQLPEEGLKFMVYLQKENIIDESGMPKERFSAEFPKEGPSILRIQQVVRGDSAAYFCASSPGQGTYEQYFGPGTRLTVT.

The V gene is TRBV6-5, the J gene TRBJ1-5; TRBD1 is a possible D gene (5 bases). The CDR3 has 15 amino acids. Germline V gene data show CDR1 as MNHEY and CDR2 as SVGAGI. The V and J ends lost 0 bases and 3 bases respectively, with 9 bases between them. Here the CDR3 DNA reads TGTGCCAGCAGTTACTCGGGGGGGAACAATCAGCCCCAGCATTTT. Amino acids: CASSYSGGNNQPQHF.

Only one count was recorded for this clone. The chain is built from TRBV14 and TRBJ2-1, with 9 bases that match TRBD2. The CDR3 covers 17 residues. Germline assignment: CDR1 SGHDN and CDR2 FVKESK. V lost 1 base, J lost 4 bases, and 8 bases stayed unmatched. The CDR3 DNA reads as TGTGCCAGCAGCCAAGTCCCAGCGGGGGGCCTGTACAATGAGCAGTTCTTC. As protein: CASSQVPAGGLYNEQFF. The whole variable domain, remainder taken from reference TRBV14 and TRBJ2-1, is EAGVTQFPSHSVIEKGQTVTLRCDPISGHDNLYWYRRVMGKEIKFLLHFVKESKQDESGMPNNRFLAERTGGTYSTLKVQPAELEDSGVYFCASSQVPAGGLYNEQFFGPGTRLTVL.

Here the CDR3 reads CASSLLQPRAYGYTF. CDR3 nucleotides: TGTGCCAGCAGCCTCCTACAGCCGAGGGCCTATGGCTACACCTTC. The rearrangement links TRBV7-9 to TRBJ1-2; the D is unclear. Trimming pared 5 bases from V and 4 bases from J, leaving 17 bases between. The germline gives CDR1 SEHNR, CDR2 FQNEAQ (reference sequence). The CDR3 covers 15 residues.

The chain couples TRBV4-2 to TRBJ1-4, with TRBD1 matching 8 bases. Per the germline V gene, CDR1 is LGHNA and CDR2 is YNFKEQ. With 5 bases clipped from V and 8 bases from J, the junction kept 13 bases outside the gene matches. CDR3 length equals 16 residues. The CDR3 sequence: CASSSRPTGGGEKLFF. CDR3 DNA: TGTGCCAGCAGCTCCCGCCCAACAGGGGGAGGAGAAAAACTGTTTTTT.

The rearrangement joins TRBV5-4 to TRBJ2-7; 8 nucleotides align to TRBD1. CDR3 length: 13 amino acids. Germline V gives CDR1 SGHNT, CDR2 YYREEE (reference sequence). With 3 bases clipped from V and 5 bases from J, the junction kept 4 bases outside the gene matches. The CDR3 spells CASSSDRGNEQYF. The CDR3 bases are TGTGCCAGCAGCTCAGACAGGGGAAACGAGCAGTACTTC. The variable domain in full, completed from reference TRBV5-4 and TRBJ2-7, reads ETGVTQSPTHLIKTRGQQVTLRCSSQSGHNTVSWYQQALGQGPQFIFQYYREEENGRGNFPPRFSGLQFPNYSSELNVNALELDDSALYLCASSSDRGNEQYFGPGTRLTVT.

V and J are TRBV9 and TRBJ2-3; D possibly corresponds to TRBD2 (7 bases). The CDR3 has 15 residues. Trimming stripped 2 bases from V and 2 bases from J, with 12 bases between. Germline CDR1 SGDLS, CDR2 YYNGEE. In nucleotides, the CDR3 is TGTGCCAGCAGCGTTAAGGGGGGGGACACAGATACGCAGTATTTT. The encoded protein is CASSVKGGDTDTQYF.

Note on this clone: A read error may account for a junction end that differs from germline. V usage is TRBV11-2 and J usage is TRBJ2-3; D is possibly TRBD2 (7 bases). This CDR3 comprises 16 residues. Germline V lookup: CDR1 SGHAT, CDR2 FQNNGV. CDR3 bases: TGTGCCGGCAGTTTGACGCCGGGGGGCCTCACAGATACGCAGTATTTT. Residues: CAGSLTPGGLTDTQYF.

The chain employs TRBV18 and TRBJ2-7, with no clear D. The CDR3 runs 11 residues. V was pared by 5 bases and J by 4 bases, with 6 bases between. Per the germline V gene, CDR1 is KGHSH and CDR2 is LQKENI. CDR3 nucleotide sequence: TGTGCCAGCTCATTCCAATACGAGCAGTACTTC. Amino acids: CASSFQYEQYF.

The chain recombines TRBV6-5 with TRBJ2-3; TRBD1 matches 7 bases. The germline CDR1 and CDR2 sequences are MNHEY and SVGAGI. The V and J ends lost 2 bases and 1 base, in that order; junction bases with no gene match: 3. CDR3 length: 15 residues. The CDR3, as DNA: TGTGCCAGCAGTTACGTGGGGACAGGCACAGATACGCAGTATTTT. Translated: CASSYVGTGTDTQYF.

DNA for the CDR3: TGTGCCAGCAGCCGCGGGGGAGATACGCAGTATTTT. This sequence encodes CASSRGGDTQYF. The chain uses TRBV7-2 and TRBJ2-3, with TRBD2 matching 7 bases. Trimming at V came to 5 bases and at J to 5 bases, leaving 1 base not matched to a gene. In germline, CDR1 is SGHTA, CDR2 FQGNSA. The CDR3 extends over 12 amino acids.

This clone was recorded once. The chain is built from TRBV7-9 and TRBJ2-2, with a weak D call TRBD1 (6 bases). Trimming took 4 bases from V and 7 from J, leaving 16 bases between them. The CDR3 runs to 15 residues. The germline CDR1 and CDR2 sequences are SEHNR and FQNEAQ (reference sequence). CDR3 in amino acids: CASSWPGQGLGELFF. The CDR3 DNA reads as TGTGCCAGCAGCTGGCCGGGACAAGGTCTCGGGGAGCTGTTTTTT.

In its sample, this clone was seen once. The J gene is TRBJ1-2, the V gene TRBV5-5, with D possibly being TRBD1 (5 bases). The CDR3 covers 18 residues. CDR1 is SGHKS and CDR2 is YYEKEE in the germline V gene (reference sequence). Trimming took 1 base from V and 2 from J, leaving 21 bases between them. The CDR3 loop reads CASSLYREGRDGNYGYTF. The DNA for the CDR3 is TGTGCCAGCAGCTTGTACCGCGAGGGGAGGGATGGGAACTATGGCTACACCTTC.

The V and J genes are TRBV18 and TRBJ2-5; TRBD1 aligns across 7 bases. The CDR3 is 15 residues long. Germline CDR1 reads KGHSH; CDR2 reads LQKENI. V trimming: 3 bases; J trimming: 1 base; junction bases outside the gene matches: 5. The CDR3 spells CASSPSGQPQETQYF. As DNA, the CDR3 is TGTGCCAGCTCACCCTCGGGACAGCCCCAAGAGACCCAGTACTTC.

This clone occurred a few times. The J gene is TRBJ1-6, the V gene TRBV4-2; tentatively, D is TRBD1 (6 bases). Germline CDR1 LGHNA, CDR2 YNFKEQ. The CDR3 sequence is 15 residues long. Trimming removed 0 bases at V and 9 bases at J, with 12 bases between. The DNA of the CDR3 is TGTGCCAGCAGCCAAGAGGCTAGGGGGTCTTCACCCCTCCACTTT. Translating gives CASSQEARGSSPLHF.

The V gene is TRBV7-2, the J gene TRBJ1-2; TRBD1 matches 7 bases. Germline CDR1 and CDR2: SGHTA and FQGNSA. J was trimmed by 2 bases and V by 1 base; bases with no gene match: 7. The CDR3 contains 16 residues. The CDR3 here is CASSLGGTESNYGYTF. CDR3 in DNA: TGTGCCAGCAGCTTAGGAGGGACAGAGAGCAACTATGGCTACACCTTC.

The CDR3 here is CASSSTGLQETQYF. The CDR3, as DNA: TGTGCCAGCAGCTCGACAGGCCTCCAAGAGACCCAGTACTTC. The chain uses TRBV7-2 and TRBJ2-5, with D perhaps matching TRBD1 (6 bases). The CDR3 contains 14 residues. With 4 bases removed from V and 1 base from J, the gap between germline ends came to 10 bases. Looked up from germline, CDR1 is SGHTA and CDR2 is FQGNSA. Full variable domain (missing parts from reference TRBV7-2 and TRBJ2-5): GAGVSQSPSNKVTEKGKDVELRCDPISGHTALYWYRQSLGQGLEFLIYFQGNSAPDKSGLPSDRFSAERTGGSVSTLTIQRTQQEDSAVYLCASSSTGLQETQYFGPGTRLLVL.

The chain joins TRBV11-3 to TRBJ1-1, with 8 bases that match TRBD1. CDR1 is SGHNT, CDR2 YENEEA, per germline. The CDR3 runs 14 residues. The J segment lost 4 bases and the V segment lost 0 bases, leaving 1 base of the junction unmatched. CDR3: CASSLDGQGTEAFF. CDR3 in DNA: TGTGCCAGCAGCTTAGACGGACAGGGCACTGAAGCTTTCTTT.

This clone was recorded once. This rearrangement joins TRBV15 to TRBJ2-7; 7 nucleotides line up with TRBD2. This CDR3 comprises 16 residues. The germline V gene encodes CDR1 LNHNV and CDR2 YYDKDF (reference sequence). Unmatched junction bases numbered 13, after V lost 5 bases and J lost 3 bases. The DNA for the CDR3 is TGTGCCACCAGCGGGGGGGGACTTACGCCCCTCTACGAGCAGTACTTC. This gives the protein CATSGGGLTPLYEQYF.

The CDR3 DNA follows: TGTGCCAGTAGTATTAGCCCCCCAGGGCAGGGGGCTGGAGAGCAGTACTTC. Protein sequence: CASSISPPGQGAGEQYF. This chain joins TRBV19 and TRBJ2-7; 8 bases agree with TRBD1. The germline V gene has CDR1 LNHDA and CDR2 SQIVND (reference sequence). J lost 7 bases, V lost 3 bases, and 17 bases had no gene match. There are 17 residues in the CDR3.

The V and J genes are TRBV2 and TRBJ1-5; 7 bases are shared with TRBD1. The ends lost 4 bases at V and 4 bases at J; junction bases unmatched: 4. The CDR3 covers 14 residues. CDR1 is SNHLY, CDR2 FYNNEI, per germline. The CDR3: CASSGTGRNQPQHF. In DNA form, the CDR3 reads TGTGCCAGCAGTGGGACAGGACGTAATCAGCCCCAGCATTTT. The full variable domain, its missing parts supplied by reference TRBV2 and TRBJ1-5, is EPEVTQTPSHQVTQMGQEVILRCVPISNHLYFYWYRQILGQKVEFLVSFYNNEISEKSEIFDDQFSVERPDGSNFTLKIRSTKLEDSAMYFCASSGTGRNQPQHFGDGTRLSIL.

This CDR3 reads CASSLGQGYRNSPLHF. In DNA, the CDR3 is TGTGCCAGCAGCTTAGGACAGGGGTATCGTAATTCACCCCTCCACTTT. The chain joins TRBV7-8 to TRBJ1-6, with 8 bases identical to TRBD1. The V segment lost 1 base and the J segment 6 bases; nucleotides outside the gene matches: 5. Germline CDR1 SGHVS, CDR2 FQNEAQ. The CDR3 totals 16 residues. Complete variable domain (other parts from reference TRBV7-8 and TRBJ1-6): GAGVSQSPRYKVAKRGQDVALRCDPISGHVSLFWYQQALGQGPEFLTYFQNEAQLDKSGLPSDRFFAERPEGSVSTLKIQRTQQEDSAVYLCASSLGQGYRNSPLHFGNGTRLTVT.

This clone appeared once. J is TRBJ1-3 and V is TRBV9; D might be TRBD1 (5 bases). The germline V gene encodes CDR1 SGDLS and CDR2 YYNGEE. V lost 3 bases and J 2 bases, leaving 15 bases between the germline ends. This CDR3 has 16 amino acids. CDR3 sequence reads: CASSAPRGTTGNTIYF. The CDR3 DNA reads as TGTGCCAGCAGCGCCCCGCGCGGGACCACTGGAAACACCATATATTTT.

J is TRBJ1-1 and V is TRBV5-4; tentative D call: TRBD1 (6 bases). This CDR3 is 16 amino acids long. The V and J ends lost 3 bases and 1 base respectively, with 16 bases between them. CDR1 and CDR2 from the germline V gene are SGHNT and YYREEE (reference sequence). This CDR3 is CASSSTSQGWNTEAFF. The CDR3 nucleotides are TGTGCCAGCAGCTCAACCTCACAGGGTTGGAACACTGAAGCTTTCTTT.

The CDR3, as DNA: TGTGCCAGAAGCTTGGCCAAGGATCAGCCGGGGGTGTATGGCTACACCTTC. Protein sequence: CARSLAKDQPGVYGYTF. The chain combines TRBV5-3 with TRBJ1-2; a possible D gene is TRBD1 (5 bases). TRBV5-3 is labeled an ORF, and its function is uncertain. The CDR3 totals 17 residues. V was cut by 0 bases and J by 5 bases, with 20 bases left in between.